This entry lists 6 T cell receptor beta chains sequenced from one sample in a study of cytomegalovirus exposure and HLA in healthy donors. The assay was immunoSEQ multiplex PCR, and TCRdb's table has in-frame clones only and misses some. The sample includes roughly 350,000 clones, 86% seen only once; the top ten take 0.75% to 0.85%. Sequenced input: PBMCs. The receptors come from a woman between 18 and 29 years old in good health and CMV-seronegative.

V gene TRBV19 combines with J gene TRBJ1-4; D is ambiguous. Germline V lookup: CDR1 LNHDA, CDR2 SQIVND (reference sequence). Trimming stripped 5 bases from V and 6 bases from J, with 10 bases between. The CDR3 sequence is 13 residues long. The CDR3 loop is CASSPQTDEKLFF. The CDR3 DNA is TGTGCCAGTAGTCCTCAGACTGATGAAAAACTGTTTTTT.

The chain couples TRBV19 to TRBJ2-7; 13 nucleotides agree with TRBD2. The CDR3 is 16 amino acids. Germline lookup yields CDR1 LNHDA and CDR2 SQIVND (reference sequence). J gave up 6 bases and V 3 bases, and 8 bases lay outside the gene matches. This CDR3 reads CASSIPGGTSGTEQYF. The CDR3 DNA reads as TGTGCCAGTAGTATTCCGGGTGGGACTAGCGGGACCGAGCAGTACTTC.

Concerning this clone itself: This sample also contains other DNA sequences that code for the same CDR3. The gene calls are TRBV6-5 and TRBJ2-1, with 10 bases lining up with TRBD2. The CDR3 covers 13 residues. Germline lookup yields CDR1 MNHEY and CDR2 SVGAGI. The V segment lost 5 bases and the J segment 7 bases; nucleotides outside the gene matches: 2. CDR3 sequence: CASSRLAGNEQFF. The CDR3 nucleotides are TGTGCCAGCAGTCGACTAGCGGGTAATGAGCAGTTCTTC.

This clone has only one observation. The genes are TRBV28 and TRBJ1-4; D perhaps matches TRBD1 (5 bases). The CDR3 length is 14 residues. The V end lost 2 bases, the J end lost 5 bases, and 9 bases lay between the germline ends. CDR1 and CDR2 (germline): MDHEN, SYDVKM. The CDR3 reads CASSLGAGNEKLFF. In DNA, the CDR3 is TGTGCCAGCAGTTTAGGGGCAGGGAATGAAAAACTGTTTTTT.

The rearrangement links TRBV4-3 to TRBJ2-7; 10 bases line up with TRBD2. Losses at the gene ends were 4 bases for V and 6 bases for J; bases not matched to a gene: 9. This CDR3 is 15 amino acids long. Germline CDR1 LGHNA, CDR2 YSLEER. DNA for the CDR3: TGCGCCAGCAGCCGCACGCTAGCGGGAGCCGCCGAGCAGTACTTC. This gives the protein CASSRTLAGAAEQYF.

This clone was counted once. The chain uses TRBV15 and TRBJ2-7; no definite D call. Deletions cut 1 base from V and 3 bases from J, with 10 bases between. Germline lookup yields CDR1 LNHNV and CDR2 YYDKDF (reference sequence). The CDR3 has 14 residues. The DNA for the CDR3 is TGTGCCACCAGCAGAGTGGGCAGCCACTACGAGCAGTACTTC. Its translation is CATSRVGSHYEQYF.